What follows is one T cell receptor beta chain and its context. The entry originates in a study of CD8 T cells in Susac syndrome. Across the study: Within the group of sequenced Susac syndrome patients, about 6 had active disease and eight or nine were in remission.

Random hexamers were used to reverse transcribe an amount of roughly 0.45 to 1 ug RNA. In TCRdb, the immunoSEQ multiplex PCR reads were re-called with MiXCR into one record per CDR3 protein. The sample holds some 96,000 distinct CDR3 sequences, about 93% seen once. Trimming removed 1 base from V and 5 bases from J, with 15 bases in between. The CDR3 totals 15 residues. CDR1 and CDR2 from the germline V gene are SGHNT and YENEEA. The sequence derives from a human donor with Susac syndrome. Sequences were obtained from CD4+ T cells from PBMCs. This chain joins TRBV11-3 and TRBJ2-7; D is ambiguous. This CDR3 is CASSLGASVVDEQYF. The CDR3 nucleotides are TGTGCCAGCAGCTTAGGAGCCTCAGTCGTGGACGAGCAGTACTTC.